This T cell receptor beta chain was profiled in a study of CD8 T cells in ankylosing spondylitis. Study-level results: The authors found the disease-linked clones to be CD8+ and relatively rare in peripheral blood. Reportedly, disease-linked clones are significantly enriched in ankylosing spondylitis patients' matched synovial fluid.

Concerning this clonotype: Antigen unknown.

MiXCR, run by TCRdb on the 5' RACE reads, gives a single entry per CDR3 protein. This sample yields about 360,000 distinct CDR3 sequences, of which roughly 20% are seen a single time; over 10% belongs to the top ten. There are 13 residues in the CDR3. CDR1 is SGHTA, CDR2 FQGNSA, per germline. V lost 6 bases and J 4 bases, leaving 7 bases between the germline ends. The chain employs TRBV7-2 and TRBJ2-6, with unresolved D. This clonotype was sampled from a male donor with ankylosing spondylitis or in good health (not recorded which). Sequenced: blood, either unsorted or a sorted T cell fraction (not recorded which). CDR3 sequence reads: CASRLSGANVLTF. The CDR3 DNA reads TGTGCCAGCAGGCTCTCCGGGGCCAACGTCCTGACTTTC.